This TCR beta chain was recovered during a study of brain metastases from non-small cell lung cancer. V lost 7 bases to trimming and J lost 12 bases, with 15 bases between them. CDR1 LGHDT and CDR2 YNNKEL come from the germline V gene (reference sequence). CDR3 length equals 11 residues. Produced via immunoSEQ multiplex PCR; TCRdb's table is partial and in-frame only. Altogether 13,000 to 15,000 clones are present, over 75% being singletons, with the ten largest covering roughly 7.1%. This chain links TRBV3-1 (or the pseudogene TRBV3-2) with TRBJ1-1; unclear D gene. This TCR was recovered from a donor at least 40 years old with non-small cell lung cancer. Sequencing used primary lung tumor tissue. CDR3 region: CASTNGGVTFF. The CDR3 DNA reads TGTGCCAGCACCAACGGTGGGGTGACTTTCTTT.